This T cell receptor (beta chain) was retrieved from a study of blood T cell repertoires in COVID-19. Study overall: Material from acute and convalescent COVID-19 was sourced from the United States, Italy and Spain. Sources were T cells, B-cell-depleted T cells, or PBMCs; the material itself was cDNA or gDNA.

The CDR3 runs to 13 residues. The V end lost 5 bases, the J end lost 5 bases, and 9 bases lay between the germline ends. Per the germline V gene, CDR1 is SGHAT and CDR2 is FQNNGV. Authors' analysis steps: Using reference gene primer amplification, nucleated cell counts were estimated. Repertoires were generated with immunoSEQ multiplex PCR, while TCRdb's copy carries only in-frame clones and drops some. The V and J calls and clone size are taken from that table; D and trimming were inferred from the DNA. In the table there are 65,000 to 90,000 clones, 76% of which are singletons. The sequenced material came from peripheral blood. V gene TRBV11-2 combines with J gene TRBJ1-4; no reliable D call. The receptor comes from a man in his sixties or seventies with active or convalescent COVID-19. The CDR3 loop reads CASSPRRNEKLFF. The CDR3 DNA sequence: TGTGCCAGCAGCCCGCGGAGGAATGAAAAACTGTTTTTT.